Listed below are T cell receptor beta chains from one sample, sequenced in a study of identical twins. A single record per CDR3 protein comes from TCRdb applying MiXCR to the 5' RACE reads. The data show 520,000 or so distinct CDR3 sequences, about 20% seen once. These records were also assigned to another study, of T cells expressing NK-cell markers.

The sequenced sample was CD4+ T cells sorted from blood. Source of these receptors: a woman in her late teens or twenties in good health. Each CDR3 is given with its conserved first and last residue. D genes are given only for firm matches. Part of the rows lack a size; the others show once, few, many or a class for expanded clones.

clone_size j_call v_call d_call cdr3_nt cdr3_aa
many TRBJ2-1 TRBV29-1 TRBD1 TGCAGCGCCCGAACCGACAGGGTAGAAGGTGAGCAGTTCTTC CSARTDRVEGEQFF
many TRBJ1-1 TRBV6-1 - TGTGCCAGCAGTATGTTCCCAATCGACCGCCGGGAAGCTTTCTTT CASSMFPIDRREAFF
- TRBJ2-2 TRBV20-1 - TGCAGTGCTAGCGGCGGGGCAGTGGGAACCGGGGAGCTGTTTTTT CSASGGAVGTGELFF
few TRBJ2-3 TRBV20-1 TRBD2 TGCAGTGCGACCACCACTAGCGGGAGCACAGATACGCAGTATTTT CSATTTSGSTDTQYF
- TRBJ2-1 TRBV20-1 - TGCAGTGCTAGTAGGCTAACGGGGGATTCCTACAATGAGCAGTTCTTC CSASRLTGDSYNEQFF
few TRBJ2-3 TRBV5-5 - TGTGCCAGCAGCTTGGTTATTTACACAGATACGCAGTATTTT CASSLVIYTDTQYF
- TRBJ2-1 TRBV5-1 - TGCGCCAGCAGCTTGTCCCCCGATGAGCAGTTCTTC CASSLSPDEQFF
few TRBJ1-1 TRBV6-2/TRBV6-3 TRBD1 TGTGCCAGCAGTTACTCCGACAGGGGGACAACTGAAGCTTTCTTT CASSYSDRGTTEAFF
- TRBJ1-2 TRBV11-3 - TGTGCCAGCAGTGCTGAAGTGGGCGGGAACTATGGCTACACCTTC CASSAEVGGNYGYTF
- TRBJ2-3 TRBV5-1 - TGCGCCAGCAGCTTGGAGGGGGGGCCAGATACGCAGTATTTT CASSLEGGPDTQYF
many TRBJ2-1 TRBV9 - TGTGCCAGCAGCGTAGATGGGGGAAACTACAATGAGCAGTTCTTC CASSVDGGNYNEQFF
- TRBJ2-2 TRBV7-2 - TGTGCCAGCAGCTTACAGGGTCCGAACACCGGGGAGCTGTTTTTT CASSLQGPNTGELFF
few TRBJ2-7 TRBV7-2 - TGTGCCAGCAGCGCCCCGGGACACTACTACGAGCAGTACTTC CASSAPGHYYEQYF
- TRBJ1-5 TRBV12-3/TRBV12-4 TRBD1 TGTGCCAGCAGCGTGACAGGGCTACAGCCCCAGCATTTT CASSVTGLQPQHF
- TRBJ2-1 TRBV5-1 TRBD2 TGCGCCAGCAGCTCAGGGACTAGCGCTTACAATGAGCAGTTCTTC CASSSGTSAYNEQFF
many TRBJ1-2 TRBV12-3/TRBV12-4 - TGTGCCAGCAGTTTAATGGGGGCATATGGCTACACCTTC CASSLMGAYGYTF
few TRBJ2-2 TRBV10-3 - TGTGCCATCAACAATGGGTCACCCGGGGAGCTGTTTTTT CAINNGSPGELFF
- TRBJ2-7 TRBV5-1 - TGCGCCAGCAGCCCCACAGGGTTAATAGGCGAGCAGTACTTC CASSPTGLIGEQYF
many TRBJ2-1 TRBV5-1 - TGCGCCAGCAGCGGCAGGGTAAGCGATGAGCAGTTCTTC CASSGRVSDEQFF
- TRBJ2-4 TRBV5-8 - TGTGCCAGCAGCGCGAGGGAGTCCAAAAACATTCAGTACTTC CASSARESKNIQYF
- TRBJ1-3 TRBV7-9 - TGTGCCAGCAGCGGCAGGGATGACTCTGGAAACACCATATATTTT CASSGRDDSGNTIYF
few TRBJ2-1 TRBV3-1 TRBD2 TGTGCCAGCAGCCAAGTACTAGCGGGTAGTGAGCAGTTCTTC CASSQVLAGSEQFF
few TRBJ1-6 TRBV4-2 - TGTGCCAGCAGCCAAGATTCGGGGAGACGGGATAATTCACCCCTCCACTTT CASSQDSGRRDNSPLHF
- TRBJ2-2 TRBV10-1 TRBD2 TGCGCCAGTCAGCGGGAGTCCGGCGGGGAGCTGTTTTTT CASQRESGGELFF
few TRBJ1-2 TRBV10-3 TRBD1 TGTGCCATCAGAGACAGGGAGGACTACACCTTC CAIRDREDYTF
few TRBJ1-1 TRBV5-1 TRBD1 TGCGCCAGCAGCTTGACCCAGGGGGTCGAAGCTTTCTTT CASSLTQGVEAFF
many TRBJ2-3 TRBV10-3 TRBD1 TGTGCCACCCTGAACAGGGGGAGCACAGATACGCAGTATTTT CATLNRGSTDTQYF
- TRBJ2-7 TRBV20-1 TRBD2 TGCAGTGCTAGCGGTGGTGAGCGGGAGGGCTACGAGCAGTACTTC CSASGGEREGYEQYF
few TRBJ2-5 TRBV11-2 - TGTGCCAGCAGCTTCCCGGACACCCAAGAGACCCAGTACTTC CASSFPDTQETQYF
few TRBJ2-4 TRBV11-2 TRBD1 TGTGCCAGCAGCGAAGTGACAGGGGCAAGCTTC CASSEVTGASF
- TRBJ1-5 TRBV12-3/TRBV12-4 - TGTGCCAGCAGTTTGGCCGATCCGCCCCAGCATTTT CASSLADPPQHF
- TRBJ2-1 TRBV6-1 TRBD2 TGTGCCAGCAGCACCTCTAGCGGGGGGTACAATGAGCAGTTCTTC CASSTSSGGYNEQFF
- TRBJ2-5 TRBV7-2 - TGTGCCAGCAGCTCACCGGGGAACCAAGAGACCCAGTACTTC CASSSPGNQETQYF
few TRBJ2-1 TRBV6-2/TRBV6-3 - TGTGCCAGCAGCCCGGCTGGAGGGGGTGAGCAGTTCTTC CASSPAGGGEQFF
- TRBJ2-2 TRBV28 - TGTGCCAGCAGCAGGCCTGGTTTGGCCGGGGAGCTGTTTTTT CASSRPGLAGELFF
- TRBJ1-2 TRBV12-3/TRBV12-4 - TGTGCCAGCAGTTTCCAGGGGCAAGTTGGCTACACCTTC CASSFQGQVGYTF
- TRBJ2-4 TRBV12-3/TRBV12-4 TRBD1 TGTGCCAGCAGCCCCACAGGGGGCGGCATTCAGTACTTC CASSPTGGGIQYF
many TRBJ1-3 TRBV12-3/TRBV12-4 - TGTGCCAGCAGTCTACAGGGAATCGGAAACACCATATATTTT CASSLQGIGNTIYF
few TRBJ2-5 TRBV7-2 - TGTGCCAGCAGGATGGGACGCAGCCCCCAAGAGACCCAGTACTTC CASRMGRSPQETQYF
few TRBJ1-1 TRBV20-1 - TGCAGTACGGGGACCCCGGGGGCTGAAGCTTTCTTT CSTGTPGAEAFF
few TRBJ2-1 TRBV3-1 - TGTGCCAGCAGCCAAGATATGGGGGTAAGCCCCTACAATGAGCAGTTCTTC CASSQDMGVSPYNEQFF
few TRBJ2-3 TRBV20-1 TRBD1 TGCAGTGCTTCCGGGACAGTCGAAGATACGCAGTATTTT CSASGTVEDTQYF
- TRBJ1-5 TRBV20-1 - TGCAGTGCTAGAAGAGGGATTAATCAGCCCCAGCATTTT CSARRGINQPQHF
- TRBJ1-2 TRBV20-1 - TGCAGTGCTAGAGATCCCGGGGGCCAGTATGGCTACACCTTC CSARDPGGQYGYTF
few TRBJ2-7 TRBV3-1 - TGTGCCAGCAGCCAACTGTTCTACGAGCAGTACTTC CASSQLFYEQYF
- TRBJ2-7 TRBV4-2 - TGTGCCAGCACTTCTTTGGGGAGTCGAGGGGTCGAGCAGTACTTC CASTSLGSRGVEQYF
few TRBJ2-5 TRBV12-3/TRBV12-4 TRBD1 TGTGCCAGCAGGGAGAGGGGGACAGGGCAAGAGACCCAGTACTTC CASRERGTGQETQYF
- TRBJ1-5 TRBV18 TRBD1 TGTGCCAGCTCCCCCGACAGGGAACAGCCCCAGCATTTT CASSPDREQPQHF
- TRBJ1-1 TRBV19 - TGTGCCAGTAGTATACAGACCCTCTCCGCGGGCACTGAAGCTTTCTTT CASSIQTLSAGTEAFF
few TRBJ2-7 TRBV20-1 - TGCAGTGCTGAAGGGAATTACGAGCAGTACTTC CSAEGNYEQYF